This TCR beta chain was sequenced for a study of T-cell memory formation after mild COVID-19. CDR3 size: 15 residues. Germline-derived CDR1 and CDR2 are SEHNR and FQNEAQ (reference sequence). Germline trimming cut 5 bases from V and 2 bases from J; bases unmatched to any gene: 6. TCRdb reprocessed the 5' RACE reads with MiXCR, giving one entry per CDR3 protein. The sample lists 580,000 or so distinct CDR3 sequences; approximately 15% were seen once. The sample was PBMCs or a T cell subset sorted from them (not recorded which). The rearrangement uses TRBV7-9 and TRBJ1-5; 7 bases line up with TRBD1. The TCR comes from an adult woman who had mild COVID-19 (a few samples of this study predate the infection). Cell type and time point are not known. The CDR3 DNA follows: TGTGCCAGCAGCCCAGACAGGGAAGGCAATCAGCCCCAGCATTTT. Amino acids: CASSPDREGNQPQHF.